Below are 20 T cell receptor beta chains sequenced from a single sample in a study of PD-1 blockade in classical Hodgkin lymphoma. The method was immunoSEQ multiplex PCR; TCRdb's version includes in-frame clones alone and lacks a portion of them. The data show 45,000 to 50,000 clones, less than 85% seen once. Each patient experienced a relapse that followed autologous stem cell transplantation, and brentuximab vedotin exposure varied. The sample in question was peripheral blood mononuclear cells (PBMCs), obtained before the second cycle of nivolumab. The receptor set was obtained from a human donor with classical Hodgkin lymphoma.

V gene TRBV18 combines with J gene TRBJ1-5, with 10 bases aligning to TRBD1. The germline V gene has CDR1 KGHSH and CDR2 LQKENI. The CDR3 loop spans 14 amino acids. The V gene end was trimmed by 3 bases and the J gene end by 6 bases; junction bases not matched to a gene: 2. The CDR3 loop reads CASSPGQGIQPQHF. CDR3 sequence (DNA): TGTGCCAGCTCACCGGGACAGGGGATTCAGCCCCAGCATTTT.

The count of this clone is one. Other DNA sequences in the same sample also yield this CDR3. The genes are TRBV5-1 and TRBJ2-7; TRBD2 might be the D (5 bases). Germline CDR1 SGHRS, CDR2 YFSETQ. The V and J ends lost 2 bases and 0 bases respectively, with 12 bases between them. The CDR3 sequence is 15 residues long. This CDR3 is CASSFNGKSSYEQYF. For the CDR3, the DNA is TGCGCCAGCAGCTTCAACGGGAAAAGCTCCTACGAGCAGTACTTC.

This clone has a handful of counts. The chain couples TRBV6-5 to TRBJ1-1; no reliable D call. Between the trimmed V and J ends, which lost 4 bases and 3 bases, there was a span of 9 bases. Germline CDR1 and CDR2: MNHEY and SVGAGI. This CDR3 comprises 13 residues. The chain's CDR3 is CASSLGGDTEAFF. Here the CDR3 DNA reads TGTGCCAGCAGTTTGGGCGGGGACACTGAAGCTTTCTTT.

This sequence joins TRBV10-2 and TRBJ1-2; D call uncertain. This CDR3 is built from 12 residues. CDR1 and CDR2 from the germline V gene are WSHSY and SAAADI. V shed 2 bases and J shed 4 bases, with 5 bases lying between them. The CDR3, as DNA: TGCGCCAGCAGTGAGGGTGGCTATGGCTACACCTTC. Translating it yields CASSEGGYGYTF.

This rearrangement joins TRBV28 to TRBJ2-2; 7 bases agree with TRBD1. The CDR3 is made up of 16 amino acids. The V and J ends lost 5 bases and 7 bases, in that order; junction bases with no gene match: 13. Germline loops: CDR1 MDHEN, CDR2 SYDVKM. CDR3 sequence (DNA): TGTGCCAGCAGTCGATGGACAGGCCGGTTTGGCGGGGAGCTGTTTTTT. The encoded protein is CASSRWTGRFGGELFF.

The chain joins TRBV7-8 to TRBJ1-2, with D unclear. V was shortened by 1 base and J by 4 bases, with 7 bases between the two germline ends. The length of the CDR3 is 13 residues. In germline, CDR1 is SGHVS, CDR2 FQNEAQ. As DNA, the CDR3 is TGTGCCAGCAGCTTAGAGGTCAGCTATGGCTACACCTTC. As protein: CASSLEVSYGYTF.

J is TRBJ1-2 and V is TRBV30; no clear D. Trimming stripped 2 bases from V and 3 bases from J, with 10 bases between. The CDR3 consists of 13 residues. CDR1 and CDR2 from the germline V gene are GTSNPN and SVGIG (reference sequence). CDR3 bases: TGTGCCTGGAGTCCATGGGCCCACTATGGCTACACCTTC. This codes for CAWSPWAHYGYTF.

The J gene is TRBJ2-5, the V gene TRBV5-1; tentatively, D is TRBD1 or TRBD2 (5 bases each). The germline gives CDR1 SGHRS, CDR2 YFSETQ. Trimming removed 4 bases from V and 1 base from J, with 11 bases in between. The CDR3 length is 14 residues. The CDR3 nucleotides are TGCGCCAGCAGCCGAGGGACGGTCCAAGAGACCCAGTACTTC. It codes for CASSRGTVQETQYF. Full variable domain (outside the CDR3, taken from reference TRBV5-1 and TRBJ2-5): KAGVTQTPRYLIKTRGQQVTLSCSPISGHRSVSWYQQTPGQGLQFLFEYFSETQRNKGNFPGRFSGRQFSNSRSEMNVSTLELGDSALYLCASSRGTVQETQYFGPGTRLLVL.

This clone has a single count. This chain links TRBV27 with TRBJ2-5, with 7 bases lining up with TRBD1. This CDR3 spans 14 amino acids. Germline V gene data show CDR1 as MNHEY and CDR2 as SMNVEV (reference sequence). The V and J ends lost 4 bases and 4 bases, in that order; junction bases with no gene match: 6. The CDR3 sequence: CASSSDRFRETQYF. In DNA, the CDR3 is TGTGCCAGCAGTTCGGACAGGTTTCGAGAGACCCAGTACTTC.

This clone occurred once. The chain is built from TRBV11-1 and TRBJ2-2; D not certain. CDR1 and CDR2 (germline): SGHAT, FQDESV (reference sequence). V lost 0 bases, J lost 4 bases, and 6 bases lay in between. The CDR3 covers 14 residues. In DNA, the CDR3 is TGTGCCAGCAGCTTAGCGCCGCGCACCGGGGAGCTGTTTTTT. It encodes CASSLAPRTGELFF.

The chain uses TRBV7-8 and TRBJ2-3; D is ambiguous. Trimming removed 7 bases from V and 5 bases from J, with 16 bases in between. There are 14 residues in the CDR3. Germline CDR1 SGHVS, CDR2 FQNEAQ. In DNA form, the CDR3 reads TGTGCCAGCAAGGGCCCAGTATTGGTAGATACGCAGTATTTT. Protein: CASKGPVLVDTQYF.

This chain connects TRBV11-3 to TRBJ2-2; D is tentatively TRBD1 or TRBD2 (5 bases each). V was pared by 3 bases and J by 7 bases, with 18 bases between. CDR1 is SGHNT and CDR2 is YENEEA in the germline V gene. CDR3 length: 16 residues. In DNA, the CDR3 is TGTGCCAGCAGCTTTCTCCTTCTCGGGGCTGGCGGGGAGCTGTTTTTT. This translates into CASSFLLLGAGGELFF. The variable domain in full, with the rest retrieved from reference TRBV11-3 and TRBJ2-2, is EAGVVQSPRYKIIEKKQPVAFWCNPISGHNTLYWYLQNLGQGPELLIRYENEEAVDDSQLPKDRFSAERLKGVDSTLKIQPAELGDSAVYLCASSFLLLGAGGELFFGEGSRLTVL.

The chain recombines TRBV13 with TRBJ1-2; maybe TRBD1 (5 bases). From germline, CDR1 is PRHDT and CDR2 FYEKMQ (reference sequence). V gave up 5 bases and J gave up 4 bases, with 11 bases separating them. The CDR3 is made up of 13 amino acids. In nucleotides, the CDR3 is TGTGCCAGCAGCCTCGGGAGGGGCTATGGCTACACCTTC. It codes for CASSLGRGYGYTF.

This chain joins TRBV29-1 and TRBJ1-1; D is ambiguous. Trimming took off 6 bases at V and 3 bases at J, with 11 bases between the two ends. Germline V CDR1 and CDR2: SQVTM, ANQGSEA. The CDR3 is made up of 12 amino acids. CDR3 region: CSVPGPYTEAFF. The CDR3 coding sequence is TGCAGCGTCCCCGGACCTTACACTGAAGCTTTCTTT.

This clone appeared once. The chain links TRBV6-5 to TRBJ1-2; D not resolved. V lost 6 bases and J lost 7, with 9 bases in between. The CDR3 sequence is 11 residues long. Germline V gene data show CDR1 as MNHEY and CDR2 as SVGAGI. The CDR3 is CASSSPGGYTF. The CDR3 DNA reads as TGTGCCAGCAGCTCCCCTGGTGGCTACACCTTC.

The genes are TRBV6-5 and TRBJ1-1, with D maybe TRBD1 (5 bases). Germline CDR1 and CDR2: MNHEY and SVGAGI. The CDR3 spans 11 residues. V was shortened by 7 bases and J by 7 bases, with 10 bases between the two germline ends. The CDR3 nucleotides are TGTGCCAGCACTGCAGACAGTGAAGCTTTCTTT. Protein: CASTADSEAFF.

This clone was seen only a few times. The chain links TRBV11-2 to TRBJ2-5; TRBD1 matches 7 bases. Germline V lookup: CDR1 SGHAT, CDR2 FQNNGV. This CDR3 is built from 17 residues. V gave up 2 bases and J gave up 1 base; unmatched junction bases: 10. The CDR3 coding sequence is TGTGCCAGCAGCTTATATCCCGGGACAGTTTCCCAAGAGACCCAGTACTTC. Encoded protein: CASSLYPGTVSQETQYF.

The chain couples TRBV5-3 to TRBJ1-2, with 12 bases lining up with TRBD1. TRBV5-3 is identified as an open reading frame with a role that is uncertain. The CDR3 consists of 20 residues. J gave up 4 bases and V 4 bases, and 20 bases lay outside the gene matches. The CDR3 protein is CARSPFFPRDRGRGGYGYTF. As DNA, the CDR3 is TGTGCCAGAAGCCCCTTTTTCCCTCGGGACAGGGGGCGCGGAGGCTATGGCTACACCTTC.

The chain couples TRBV28 to TRBJ1-5; 9 bases are a match to TRBD1. This CDR3 has 14 amino acids. The V gene's germline CDR1 is MDHEN and CDR2 SYDVKM. Trimming took 6 bases from V and 8 from J; bases not matched to a gene: 8. The DNA for the CDR3 is TGTGCCAGCAGCAAAGGACAGGGGCTTGAGCCCCAGCATTTT. It codes for CASSKGQGLEPQHF.

The chain is built from TRBV14 and TRBJ2-5; TRBD1 aligns across 7 bases. This CDR3 region has 13 residues. After removal of 4 bases from V and 1 base from J, the junction contained 0 bases not matched to a gene. The germline CDR1 and CDR2 sequences are SGHDN and FVKESK. CDR3 amino acids: CASSRDSQETQYF. In DNA, the CDR3 is TGTGCCAGCAGCCGGGACAGCCAAGAGACCCAGTACTTC.